This T cell receptor beta chain was recorded in a study of blood T cell repertoires in COVID-19. CDR1 is SEHNR and CDR2 is FQNEAQ in the germline V gene (reference sequence). Trimming removed 5 bases from V and 6 bases from J; junction bases left unmatched: 14. The CDR3 runs to 16 residues. Here immunoSEQ multiplex PCR was the method, and the copy in TCRdb shows in-frame clones only, minus some. The data hold about 15,000 clones, with around 87% observed a single time. The receptor was isolated from a man in his fifties with active COVID-19. The sample comprised peripheral blood. V gene TRBV7-9 combines with J gene TRBJ2-7; 9 positions match TRBD1. CDR3 region: CASSPKNGQGILEQYF. The DNA of the CDR3 is TGTGCCAGCAGCCCCAAAAACGGACAGGGGATTCTCGAGCAGTACTTC.